Each of the 20 T cell receptor beta chains below was sequenced from the same sample in a study of blood T cell repertoires in COVID-19. The repertoire was sequenced with immunoSEQ multiplex PCR; TCRdb's copy has only in-frame clones and lacks some. There are 50,000 to 60,000 clones in the sample; roughly 80% occur only once, and roughly 5.9% lies in the top ten. The sequenced material came from peripheral blood. The receptor set was obtained from a human donor in a cohort sampled during active or convalescent COVID-19.

The chain has TRBV6-5 and TRBJ1-1; the D is unclear. V shed 6 bases and J shed 1 base, with 9 bases lying between them. Germline V gives CDR1 MNHEY, CDR2 SVGAGI. The CDR3 totals 13 residues. The CDR3 protein is CASRLNRNTEAFF. The CDR3 bases are TGTGCCAGCAGACTAAATAGGAACACTGAAGCTTTCTTT.

The V gene is TRBV27, the J gene TRBJ2-5, with TRBD2 as a possible D gene (6 bases). Germline CDR1 MNHEY, CDR2 SMNVEV (reference sequence). This CDR3 contains 12 residues. Trimming left V 6 bases short and J 5 bases short, with 10 bases between. The CDR3 DNA reads TGTGCCAGCAGCCACCGGGGGGAGACCCAGTACTTC. This codes for CASSHRGETQYF.

V is TRBV5-1 and J is TRBJ2-7; no clear D. The CDR3 covers 13 residues. In germline, CDR1 is SGHRS, CDR2 YFSETQ. V lost 4 bases and J lost 6, with 14 bases in between. The CDR3 bases are TGCGCCAGCAGCCCCCGAGGAGTCGGCGAGCAGTACTTC. Its translation is CASSPRGVGEQYF.

The rearrangement joins TRBV30 to TRBJ1-3; D perhaps matches TRBD1 (6 bases). The CDR3 loop spans 13 amino acids. V gave up 1 base and J gave up 4 bases, with 8 bases separating them. CDR1 and CDR2 (germline): GTSNPN, SVGIG (reference sequence). The CDR3 DNA sequence: TGTGCCTGGAGTGCAGGGGTCGGAAACACCATATATTTT. This codes for CAWSAGVGNTIYF.

V gene TRBV6-2 or TRBV6-3 combines with J gene TRBJ1-2; D is possibly TRBD1 (6 bases). The germline V and J ends were trimmed by 5 bases and 10 bases, with 17 bases remaining between them. CDR3 length equals 13 residues. Per the germline V gene, CDR1 is MNHEY and CDR2 is SVGEGT. CDR3 DNA sequence: TGTGCCAGCAGTACCTCTGACAGGCCCATCTACACCTTC. Translating it yields CASSTSDRPIYTF.

This sequence joins TRBV9 and TRBJ1-1; D is perhaps TRBD1 (6 bases). In germline, CDR1 is SGDLS, CDR2 YYNGEE. The CDR3 consists of 15 residues. Trimming stripped 1 base from V and 1 base from J, with 11 bases between. The CDR3 reads CASSVIGQPNTEAFF. CDR3 DNA sequence: TGTGCCAGCAGCGTAATTGGACAGCCGAACACTGAAGCTTTCTTT.

The chain combines TRBV10-2 with TRBJ1-5, with D perhaps matching TRBD1 (6 bases). This CDR3 contains 15 residues. V shed 3 bases and J shed 2 bases, with 11 bases lying between them. Per germline, CDR1 WSHSY and CDR2 SAAADI. CDR3 amino acids: CASSEWAGGNQPQHF. The DNA of the CDR3 is TGCGCCAGCAGTGAATGGGCAGGGGGCAATCAGCCCCAGCATTTT.

The chain recombines TRBV5-1 with TRBJ1-5; D unclear. Deletions cut 4 bases from V and 5 bases from J, with 16 bases between. Looked up from germline, CDR1 is SGHRS and CDR2 is YFSETQ. The CDR3 runs to 15 residues. The CDR3 here is CASSRVGGPDQPQHF. CDR3 DNA: TGCGCCAGCAGCAGGGTGGGAGGTCCGGATCAGCCCCAGCATTTT.

The rearrangement joins TRBV29-1 to TRBJ2-5, with D possibly being TRBD1 (6 bases). From germline, CDR1 is SQVTM and CDR2 ANQGSEA. CDR3 length: 14 amino acids. Trimming stripped 7 bases from V and 1 base from J, with 16 bases between. The CDR3 DNA reads as TGCAGCGCCCATCAGGACAGAATCCAAGAGACCCAGTACTTC. It encodes CSAHQDRIQETQYF.

This rearrangement joins TRBV5-6 to TRBJ2-5; 7 bases fit TRBD2. This CDR3 is 13 amino acids long. Trimming at V came to 4 bases and at J to 4 bases, leaving 4 bases not matched to a gene. Germline loops: CDR1 SGHDT, CDR2 YYEEEE. CDR3 sequence reads: CASSGRVGETQYF. The CDR3 region has the DNA TGTGCCAGCAGCGGGAGGGTCGGAGAGACCCAGTACTTC.

The CDR3 loop is CASSYGQVNTGELFF. DNA of the CDR3: TGTGCCAGCAGTTACGGACAAGTGAACACCGGGGAGCTGTTTTTT. V gene TRBV6-5 combines with J gene TRBJ2-2, with D possibly matching TRBD1 (5 bases). With 2 bases removed from V and 1 base from J, the gap between germline ends came to 8 bases. Germline lookup yields CDR1 MNHEY and CDR2 SVGAGI. This CDR3 contains 15 residues.

This sequence joins TRBV19 and TRBJ1-2; D unresolved. Germline V lookup: CDR1 LNHDA, CDR2 SQIVND (reference sequence). V lost 6 bases, J lost 1 base, and 15 bases lay in between. CDR3 length: 15 amino acids. The CDR3 nucleotides read TGTGCCAGTAGGGTCTGGCAGGCCTATAACTATGGCTACACCTTC. Translation gives CASRVWQAYNYGYTF.

V gene TRBV10-3 combines with J gene TRBJ1-1, with D hard to call. V shed 4 bases and J shed 3 bases, with 9 bases lying between them. Per germline, CDR1 ENHRY and CDR2 SYGVKD. The CDR3 has 13 residues. The CDR3 region is CAISVGSDTEAFF. CDR3 sequence (DNA): TGTGCCATCAGTGTGGGCAGTGACACTGAAGCTTTCTTT.

This clone has just one count. The CDR3 loop reads CASSPGGHIAFF. The CDR3 DNA reads as TGTGCCAGCAGCCCAGGGGGACATATAGCTTTCTTT. This sequence joins TRBV9 and TRBJ1-1; 7 bases line up with TRBD1. V dropped 4 bases and J dropped 10; count of bases not matched to a gene: 7. The CDR3 totals 12 residues. CDR1 and CDR2 (germline): SGDLS, YYNGEE.

This clone was seen only once. V usage is TRBV10-1 and J usage is TRBJ2-4; D call uncertain. This CDR3 has 15 residues. The germline V gene encodes CDR1 WNHNN and CDR2 SYGVQD (reference sequence). V lost 0 bases and J 0 bases, leaving 6 bases between the germline ends. The DNA for the CDR3 is TGCGCCAGCAGTGAGTCGAGGTTAGCCAAAAACATTCAGTACTTC. This codes for CASSESRLAKNIQYF.

The J gene is TRBJ1-3, the V gene TRBV5-6; D gene uncertain. Germline assignment: CDR1 SGHDT and CDR2 YYEEEE. The CDR3 has 15 residues. The ends were cut back, 2 bases at V and 0 bases at J, with 9 bases in the middle. The CDR3 region is CASSFYSRSGNTIYF. The CDR3 DNA follows: TGTGCCAGCAGCTTTTACAGTCGCTCTGGAAACACCATATATTTT.

The chain couples TRBV11-1 to TRBJ2-2; D not certain. The CDR3 runs to 12 residues. Germline V gene lookup returns CDR1 SGHAT and CDR2 FQDESV (reference sequence). V was clipped by 4 bases and J by 6 bases, with 6 bases between them. CDR3 residues: CASSSAAGELFF. Written as DNA, the CDR3 is TGTGCCAGCAGCTCCGCGGCCGGGGAGCTGTTTTTT.

This clone was seen more than once but under ten times. V usage is TRBV4-1 and J usage is TRBJ2-2; TRBD1 matches 9 bases. This CDR3 comprises 16 residues. Germline trimming cut 5 bases from V and 0 bases from J; bases unmatched to any gene: 4. Germline lookup yields CDR1 MGHRA and CDR2 YSYEKL. The CDR3 loop reads CASSAQGASNTGELFF. CDR3 DNA: TGCGCCAGCAGCGCACAGGGGGCGTCGAACACCGGGGAGCTGTTTTTT.

This clone was recorded a few times. This chain joins TRBV19 and TRBJ1-2; 7 bases map to TRBD1. Germline loops: CDR1 LNHDA, CDR2 SQIVND (reference sequence). The V segment lost 6 bases and the J segment 8 bases; nucleotides outside the gene matches: 6. The CDR3 runs to 12 residues. The CDR3 is CASRRTGEGYTF. The CDR3 coding sequence is TGTGCCAGTAGAAGAACAGGGGAAGGCTACACCTTC.

This clone turned up a few times. The rearrangement links TRBV6-2 or TRBV6-3 to TRBJ2-7; 13 nucleotides agree with TRBD2. The CDR3 is 14 residues long. V shed 5 bases and J 2 bases; nucleotides not matched to a gene: 0. From germline, CDR1 is MNHEY and CDR2 SVGEGT. The CDR3 DNA sequence: TGTGCCAGCAGTACTAGCGGGGGGGCCTACGAGCAGTACTTC. Translated, it gives CASSTSGGAYEQYF.